The next 2 T cell receptor beta chains were all read from a single sample in a study of CD8+ T cells in alopecia areata. cDNA reverse transcribed from extracted RNA served as the sequencing template. Method: immunoSEQ multiplex PCR; TCRdb's copy keeps in-frame clones and lacks some. The sample carries approximately 180,000 clones, around 50% recorded once. Here the sequenced sample was CD4+ T cells sorted from blood, taken at week 0. These receptors came from a human donor with alopecia areata.

The CDR3 loop is CASSLAGEANYGYTF. CDR3 DNA sequence: TGCGCCAGCAGCTTGGCGGGGGAGGCTAACTATGGCTACACCTTC. This chain links TRBV5-1 with TRBJ1-2; perhaps TRBD1 as D (5 bases). Germline V gene sequence: CDR1 SGHRS, CDR2 YFSETQ. V was shortened by 0 bases and J by 0 bases, with 9 bases between the two germline ends. CDR3 length: 15 residues.

There are a few counts of this clone. This chain connects TRBV27 to TRBJ2-2, with a tentative D call TRBD1 (6 bases). Trimming pared 5 bases from V and 6 bases from J, leaving 10 bases between. Per germline, CDR1 MNHEY and CDR2 SMNVEV (reference sequence). This CDR3 spans 13 amino acids. The CDR3 protein is CASSQQGSGELFF. The CDR3 DNA reads TGTGCCAGCAGTCAACAGGGCTCCGGGGAGCTGTTTTTT.